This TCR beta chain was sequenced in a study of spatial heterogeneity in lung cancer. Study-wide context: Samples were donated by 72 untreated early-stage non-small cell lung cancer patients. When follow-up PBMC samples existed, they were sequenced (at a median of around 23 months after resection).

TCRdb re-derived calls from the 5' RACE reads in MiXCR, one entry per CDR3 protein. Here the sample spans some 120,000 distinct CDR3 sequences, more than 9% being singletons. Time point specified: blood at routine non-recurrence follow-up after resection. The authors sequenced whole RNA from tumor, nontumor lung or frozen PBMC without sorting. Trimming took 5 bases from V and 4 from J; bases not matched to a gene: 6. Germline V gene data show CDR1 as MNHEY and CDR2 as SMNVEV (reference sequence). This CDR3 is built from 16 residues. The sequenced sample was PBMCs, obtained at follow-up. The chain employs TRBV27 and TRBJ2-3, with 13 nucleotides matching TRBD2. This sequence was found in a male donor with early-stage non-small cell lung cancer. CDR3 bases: TGTGCCAGCAGTCCAGGGACTAGCGGGGCCGCAGATACGCAGTATTTT. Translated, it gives CASSPGTSGAADTQYF.